What follows is one T cell receptor (beta chain) and its context. The target antigen is unknown. Data came from immunoSEQ multiplex PCR; TCRdb stores just in-frame clones and leaves some out. The data contain fewer than 900,000 clones, 89% of them singletons. This CDR3 comprises 16 residues. V was shortened by 2 bases and J by 0 bases, with 10 bases between the two germline ends. Per germline, CDR1 MNHEY and CDR2 SMNVEV (reference sequence). These data belong to a study of Ad26.COV2.S vaccination and SARS-CoV-2 variants. Across the whole study: Donor was in the COV1001 Ad26.COV2.S trial arm. Intramuscularly, Ad26.COV2.S was given either once or twice, 56 days apart.

General study results and limits: TCR breadth and depth analyses may have underestimated total T cell responses.

Treatment described: around 19 received Ad26.COV2.S at low or high dose, single or two shots; about 5 received placebo; per-sample allocation not given. Each sample was drawn 63 days after the first injection (of vaccine or placebo). In Boston, an adult donor aged 18-55 years took part. The chain carries TRBV27 and TRBJ2-2, with a weak D call TRBD2 (6 bases). Source: peripheral blood, taken in a trial of Ad26.COV2.S vaccine versus placebo. This TCR came from a person aged 18-60 years who received the Ad26.COV2.S COVID-19 vaccine or a placebo. CDR3 amino acids: CASSLMTGANTGELFF. As DNA, the CDR3 is TGTGCCAGCAGTTTAATGACGGGGGCGAACACCGGGGAGCTGTTTTTT.